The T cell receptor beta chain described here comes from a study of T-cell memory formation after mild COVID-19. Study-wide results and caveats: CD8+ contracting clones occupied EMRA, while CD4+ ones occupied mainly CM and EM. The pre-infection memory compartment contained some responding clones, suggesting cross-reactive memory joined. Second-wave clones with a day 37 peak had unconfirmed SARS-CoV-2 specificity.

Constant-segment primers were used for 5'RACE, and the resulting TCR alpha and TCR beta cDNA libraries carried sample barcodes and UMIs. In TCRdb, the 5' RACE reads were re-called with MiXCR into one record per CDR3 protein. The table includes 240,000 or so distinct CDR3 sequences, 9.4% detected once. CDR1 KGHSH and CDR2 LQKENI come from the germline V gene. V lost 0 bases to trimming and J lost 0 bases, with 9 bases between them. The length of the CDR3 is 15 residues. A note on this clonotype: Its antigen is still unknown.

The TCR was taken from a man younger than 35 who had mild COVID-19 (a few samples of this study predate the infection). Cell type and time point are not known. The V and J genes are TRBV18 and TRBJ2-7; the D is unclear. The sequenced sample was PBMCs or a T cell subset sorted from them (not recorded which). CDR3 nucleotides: TGTGCCAGCTCACCACCTCTGGCCAACTCCTACGAGCAGTACTTC. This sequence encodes CASSPPLANSYEQYF.